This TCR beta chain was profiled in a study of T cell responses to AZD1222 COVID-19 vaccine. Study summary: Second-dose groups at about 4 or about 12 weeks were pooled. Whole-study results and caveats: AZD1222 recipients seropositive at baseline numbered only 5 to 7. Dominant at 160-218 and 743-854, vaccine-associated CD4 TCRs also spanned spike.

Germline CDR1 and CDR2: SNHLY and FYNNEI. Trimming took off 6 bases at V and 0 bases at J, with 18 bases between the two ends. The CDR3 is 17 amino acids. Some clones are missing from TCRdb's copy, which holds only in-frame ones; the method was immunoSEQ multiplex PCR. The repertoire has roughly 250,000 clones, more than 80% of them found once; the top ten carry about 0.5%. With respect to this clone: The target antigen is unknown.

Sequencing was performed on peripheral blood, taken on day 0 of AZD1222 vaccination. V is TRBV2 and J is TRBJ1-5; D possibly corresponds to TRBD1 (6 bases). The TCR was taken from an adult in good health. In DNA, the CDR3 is TGTGCCAGCAGGAGGAGGGGACACGATTATAGCAATCAGCCCCAGCATTTT. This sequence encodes CASRRRGHDYSNQPQHF.